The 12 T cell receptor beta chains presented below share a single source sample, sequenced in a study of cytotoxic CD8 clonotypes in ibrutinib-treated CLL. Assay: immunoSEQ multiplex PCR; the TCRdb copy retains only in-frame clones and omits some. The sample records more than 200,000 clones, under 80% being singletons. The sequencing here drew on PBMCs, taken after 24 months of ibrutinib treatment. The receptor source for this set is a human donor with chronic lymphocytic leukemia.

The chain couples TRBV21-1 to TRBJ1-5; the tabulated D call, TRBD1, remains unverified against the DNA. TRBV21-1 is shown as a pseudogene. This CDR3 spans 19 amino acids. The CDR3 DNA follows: TGTGCCAGCAGCAAAGCGCGGGGACAGGGGGCCCCCTTTGGTCAGCCCCAGCATTTT. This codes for CASSKARGQGAPFGQPQHF.

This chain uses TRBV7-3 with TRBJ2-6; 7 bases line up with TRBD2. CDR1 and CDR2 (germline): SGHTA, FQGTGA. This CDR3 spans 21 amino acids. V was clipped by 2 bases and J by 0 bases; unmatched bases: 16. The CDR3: CASSLPRLPSGGVSGANVLTF. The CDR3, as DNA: TGTGCCAGCAGCTTACCCCGTCTCCCTAGCGGTGGTGTCTCTGGGGCCAACGTCCTGACTTTC.

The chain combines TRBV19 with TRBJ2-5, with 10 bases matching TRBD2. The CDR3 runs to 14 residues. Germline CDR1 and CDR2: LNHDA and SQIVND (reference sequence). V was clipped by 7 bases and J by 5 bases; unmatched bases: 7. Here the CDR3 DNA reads TGTGCCAGTACCGGGACTAGCGTTTGGGAGACCCAGTACTTC. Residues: CASTGTSVWETQYF.

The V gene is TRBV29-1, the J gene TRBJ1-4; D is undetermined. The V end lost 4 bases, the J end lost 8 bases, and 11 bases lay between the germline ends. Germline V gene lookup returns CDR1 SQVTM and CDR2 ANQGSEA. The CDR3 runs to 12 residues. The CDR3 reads CSVVGIEEKLFF. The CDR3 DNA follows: TGCAGCGTTGTGGGGATCGAGGAAAAACTGTTTTTT.

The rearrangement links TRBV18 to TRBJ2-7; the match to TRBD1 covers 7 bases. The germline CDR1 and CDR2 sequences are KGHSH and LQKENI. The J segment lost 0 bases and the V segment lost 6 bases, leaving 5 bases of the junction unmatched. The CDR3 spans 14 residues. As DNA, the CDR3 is TGTGCCAGCTCCTCTCAGGGGGACTCCTACGAGCAGTACTTC. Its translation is CASSSQGDSYEQYF.

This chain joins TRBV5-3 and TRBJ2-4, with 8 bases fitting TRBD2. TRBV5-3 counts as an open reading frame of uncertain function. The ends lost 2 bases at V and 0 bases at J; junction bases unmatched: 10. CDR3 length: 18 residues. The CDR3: CARSLSRAGAPAKNIQYF. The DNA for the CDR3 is TGTGCCAGAAGCTTAAGTCGAGCGGGGGCCCCAGCCAAAAACATTCAGTACTTC.

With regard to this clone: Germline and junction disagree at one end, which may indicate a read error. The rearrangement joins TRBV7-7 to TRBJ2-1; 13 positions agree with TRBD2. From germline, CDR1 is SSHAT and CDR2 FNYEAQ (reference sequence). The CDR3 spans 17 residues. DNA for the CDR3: TGTGCTAGCAGCCTGACTAGCGGGAGGCAACCTTACAATGAGCAGTTCTTC. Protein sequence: CASSLTSGRQPYNEQFF.

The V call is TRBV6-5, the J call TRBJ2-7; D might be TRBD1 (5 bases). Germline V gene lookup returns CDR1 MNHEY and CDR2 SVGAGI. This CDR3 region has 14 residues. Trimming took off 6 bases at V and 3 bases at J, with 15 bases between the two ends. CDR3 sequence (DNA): TGTGCCAGCAGCCCCGACAGAAGCCTCTACGAGCAGTACTTC. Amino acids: CASSPDRSLYEQYF.

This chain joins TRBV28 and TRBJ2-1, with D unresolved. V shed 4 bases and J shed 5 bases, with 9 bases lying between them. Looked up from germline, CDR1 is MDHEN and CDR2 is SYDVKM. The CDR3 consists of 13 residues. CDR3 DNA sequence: TGTGCCAGCAGTTCCCTGACGGACAATGAGCAGTTCTTC. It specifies CASSSLTDNEQFF.

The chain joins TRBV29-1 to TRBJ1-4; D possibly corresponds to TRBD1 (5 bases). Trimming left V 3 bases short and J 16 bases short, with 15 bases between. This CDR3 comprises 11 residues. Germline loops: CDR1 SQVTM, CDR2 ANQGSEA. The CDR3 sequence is CSVDEGPSQFF. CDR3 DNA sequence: TGCAGCGTTGACGAGGGACCCAGCCAGTTTTTT.

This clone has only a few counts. CDR3 nucleotides: TGTGCCAGCAGTTCACGACAGGGGCGTGCCTACGAGCAGTACTTC. Translated: CASSSRQGRAYEQYF. This sequence joins TRBV27 and TRBJ2-7; 8 bases fit TRBD1. This CDR3 region has 15 residues. The trim removed 4 bases at V and 2 bases at J, leaving 7 bases unmatched. CDR1 and CDR2 from the germline V gene are MNHEY and SMNVEV (reference sequence).

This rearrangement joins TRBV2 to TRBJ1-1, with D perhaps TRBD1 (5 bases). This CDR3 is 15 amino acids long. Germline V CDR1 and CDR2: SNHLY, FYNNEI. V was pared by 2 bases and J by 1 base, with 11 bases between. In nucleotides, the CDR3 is TGTGCCAGCAGTGAACAGGGTATACCGAACACTGAAGCTTTCTTT. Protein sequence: CASSEQGIPNTEAFF.